The rows below give T cell receptor beta chains drawn from one sample of a study of neurological immune-mediated disorders. Each CDR3 protein gets one entry after TCRdb re-called the 5' RACE reads with MiXCR. The table records roughly 57,000 distinct CDR3 sequences, 7% to 9% of them present only once. The sample comprised PBMCs. The receptor set was obtained from a woman between 40 and 50 years old in good health. CDR3s include the opening cysteine and the closing phenylalanine or tryptophan. A D gene is named only where the DNA matches it firmly. Rows may omit the clone size; those that give it use once, few, many or a size class.

v_call,clone_size,j_call,d_call,cdr3_nt,cdr3_aa
TRBV25-1,many,TRBJ1-2,.,TGTGCCAGCAGTGGTGGGGAGCATGGCTACACCTTC,CASSGGEHGYTF
TRBV28,once,TRBJ1-6,.,TGTGCCAGCAGTACCCCAGGGTTTCGCGGGCTCCACTTT,CASSTPGFRGLHF
TRBV9,many,TRBJ2-2,.,TGTGCCAGCAGCGTAGACTCTTGGACTTCGAACACCGGGGAGCTGTTTTTT,CASSVDSWTSNTGELFF
TRBV10-1,many,TRBJ2-7,.,TGCGCCAGCAGTGATTGGGGGTCCTACGAGCAGTACTTC,CASSDWGSYEQYF
TRBV7-2,many,TRBJ1-5,.,TGTGCCAGCAGCTTAGAGGGGCGGACAGATCAGCCCCAGCATTTT,CASSLEGRTDQPQHF
TRBV4-2,many,TRBJ1-2,TRBD1,TGTGCCAGCAGCCACCCAGACAGGGGTGGCTACACCTTC,CASSHPDRGGYTF
TRBV5-1,many,TRBJ1-1,.,TGCGCCAGCAGCTTAACCGGGGACTACGTCACTGAAGCTTTCTTT,CASSLTGDYVTEAFF
TRBV7-2,many,TRBJ2-2,TRBD2,TGTGCCAGCAGCAAGACTAGCGGGGACAACACCGGGGAGCTGTTTTTT,CASSKTSGDNTGELFF
TRBV12-5,many,TRBJ2-1,.,TGTGCTAGTGAACCAAGGAGGGGTACCAATGAGCAGTTCTTC,CASEPRRGTNEQFF
TRBV5-5,many,TRBJ1-1,TRBD1,TGTGCCAGCAGCTTGGACTGGACAGGGACCACTGAAGCTTTCTTT,CASSLDWTGTTEAFF
TRBV5-1,many,TRBJ1-2,TRBD1,TGCGCCAGCAGCCTCGGGGGACAGGCTGACTATGGCTACACCTTC,CASSLGGQADYGYTF
TRBV5-1,many,TRBJ2-1,TRBD2,TGCGCCAGCAGCCCCATGGGAGGGGCCTACAATGAGCAGTTCTTC,CASSPMGGAYNEQFF
TRBV20-1,many,TRBJ1-4,.,TGCAGTGCTATTCTGCAGAGGGACGAAAAACTGTTTTTT,CSAILQRDEKLFF
TRBV29-1,many,TRBJ1-1,.,TGCAGCGTTGTACCTGTATTGGCTGAAGCTTTCTTT,CSVVPVLAEAFF
TRBV12-3/TRBV12-4,many,TRBJ2-7,.,TGTGCCAGCAGTTTGCGTCGGTCCTACGAGCAGTACTTC,CASSLRRSYEQYF
TRBV20-1,many,TRBJ2-5,TRBD1,TGCAGTGCTAGTCCGCCTCTGGGACAGGGGATGGAGACCCAGTACTTC,CSASPPLGQGMETQYF
TRBV5-1,few,TRBJ2-5,.,TGCGCCAGCAGCTCTGAGGGGGAGACCCAGTACTTC,CASSSEGETQYF
TRBV27,many,TRBJ1-3,.,TGTGCCAGCAGTCCCTACACGGGAGGATCTGGAAACACCATATATTTT,CASSPYTGGSGNTIYF
TRBV6-2/TRBV6-3,many,TRBJ1-2,.,TGTGCCAGCAGTTTTGAAAACTTTCCGGGCTACACCTTC,CASSFENFPGYTF
TRBV7-3,many,TRBJ2-1,TRBD2,TGTGCCAGCAGCTTAAATTCCGCGCGGGAGGGCGGTGAGCAGTTCTTC,CASSLNSAREGGEQFF
TRBV5-1,few,TRBJ2-5,.,TGCGCCAGCAGCCTCCAAGGTGGGCTCACCTTGGAGACCCAGTACTTC,CASSLQGGLTLETQYF
TRBV5-5,many,TRBJ1-1,.,TGTGCCAGCAGCGTGGGGGTGGCTCTTGCTGAAGCTTTCTTT,CASSVGVALAEAFF
TRBV3-1,many,TRBJ2-7,TRBD2,TGTGCCAGCGGAGCGGGAGGCTCCTACGAGCAGTACTTC,CASGAGGSYEQYF
TRBV18,many,TRBJ2-5,.,TGTGCCAGCTCACCAGCGGCACATAAAGAGACCCAGTACTTC,CASSPAAHKETQYF
TRBV6-2/TRBV6-3,many,TRBJ2-1,.,TGTGCCAGCAGTTATGGATTGGGACTCGAGCAGTTCTTC,CASSYGLGLEQFF
TRBV4-3,many,TRBJ2-7,.,TGCGCCAGCAGCCAAGATAGATCAGCGTACGAGCAGTACTTC,CASSQDRSAYEQYF
TRBV6-1,many,TRBJ2-7,.,TGTGCCAGCAGTGAGGTTCAGGGACCCTACGAGCAGTACTTC,CASSEVQGPYEQYF
TRBV6-2/TRBV6-3,many,TRBJ1-5,TRBD1,TGTGCCAGCAGTCCCGGGACAGGGAGGGATCAGCCCCAGCATTTT,CASSPGTGRDQPQHF
TRBV28,many,TRBJ2-6,.,TGTGCCAGCAGTTGGGGGACCTATGGGGCCAACGTCCTGACTTTC,CASSWGTYGANVLTF
TRBV7-3,once,TRBJ2-7,.,TGTGCCAGCAGCCCCCAAGGCGGACATGGAGTTTACGAGCAGTACTTC,CASSPQGGHGVYEQYF
TRBV20-1,many,TRBJ2-3,.,TGCAGTGCTAGAGATGGTGGCGCAGGCACAGATACGCAGTATTTT,CSARDGGAGTDTQYF
TRBV14,many,TRBJ1-2,TRBD1,TGTGCCAGCAGCTCCGCCGGGACAGGGTCCTATGGCTACACCTTC,CASSSAGTGSYGYTF
TRBV29-1,many,TRBJ2-7,TRBD2,TGCAGCGTTGAAGTCGGACTAGTAAACGAGCAGTACTTC,CSVEVGLVNEQYF
TRBV7-3,many,TRBJ2-1,TRBD2,TGTGCCAGCAGCTCCTTAGCGGGGGCAGCATACAATGAGCAGTTCTTC,CASSSLAGAAYNEQFF
TRBV7-2,many,TRBJ2-2,TRBD1,TGTGCCAGCAGCTTACTTCCAGGACAGGGGGACACCGGGGAGCTGTTTTTT,CASSLLPGQGDTGELFF
TRBV5-1,many,TRBJ1-1,.,TGCGCCAGCAGCTTGGCCAGCAGGGCGAACACTGAAGCTTTCTTT,CASSLASRANTEAFF
TRBV10-3,many,TRBJ2-1,TRBD1,TGTGCCATCAGGCCGGGACAGAACAATGAGCAGTTCTTC,CAIRPGQNNEQFF
TRBV29-1,many,TRBJ2-2,.,TGCAGCGTTGAAGAAGGGGCGAACACCGGGGAGCTGTTTTTT,CSVEEGANTGELFF
TRBV6-1,many,TRBJ2-6,TRBD1,TGTGCCAGCAGTGAAAAGGGGGCGCGGATCTCTGGGGCCAACGTCCTGACTTTC,CASSEKGARISGANVLTF
TRBV11-2,few,TRBJ1-1,TRBD1,TGTGCCAGCAGCCACGGGACAGGGGGTCTGAACACTGAAGCTTTCTTT,CASSHGTGGLNTEAFF
TRBV3-1,many,TRBJ2-1,.,TGTGCCAGCAGTCGAGAAGTTGAGCGGGACACACCCTACAATGAGCAGTTCTTC,CASSREVERDTPYNEQFF
TRBV20-1,many,TRBJ1-2,.,TGCAGTGCTAGAGATCTCGGAACCGTCTATGGCTACACCTTC,CSARDLGTVYGYTF
TRBV5-1,.,TRBJ2-7,TRBD1,TGCGCCAGCAGCATACAGGGGGAGGACGAGCAGTACTTC,CASSIQGEDEQYF
TRBV29-1,many,TRBJ2-1,TRBD1,TGCAGCGCCGTTCTCGGGACAGGGGGTGAGCAGTTCTTC,CSAVLGTGGEQFF